This T cell receptor (beta chain) is drawn from a study of T-cell reconstitution after alpha-beta-depleted transplantation in children. For TCRbeta, the library was prepared with unique molecular identifiers. TCRdb itself ran the PCR reads through MiXCR, one entry per CDR3 protein. The table records hundreds of thousands of distinct CDR3 sequences, about 15% of them present only once. This CDR3 has 14 amino acids. In germline, CDR1 is MGHDK, CDR2 SYGVNS. Deletions cut 7 bases from V and 0 bases from J, with 10 bases between. The V call is TRBV25-1, the J call TRBJ1-5, with unresolved D. This receptor was identified in a human donor who donated a stem cell graft to a child with acute myeloid leukemia. The material was PBMCs from the stem cell graft donor, obtained from the stem cell graft. CDR3 residues: CASTEGYSNQPQHF. The CDR3, as DNA: TGTGCCAGCACCGAGGGATATAGCAATCAGCCCCAGCATTTT.